One sample yielded the 6 T cell receptor beta chains listed below, sequenced in a study of Ad26.COV2.S vaccination and SARS-CoV-2 variants. Treatment noted: over 15 received Ad26.COV2.S at low or high dose, single or two shots; about 5 received placebo; per-sample allocation not given. All samples were drawn on day 63, counting from the first vaccine or placebo injection. Sequenced by immunoSEQ multiplex PCR; TCRdb stores in-frame clones only, minus some. The sample yields some 410,000 clones, approximately 90% seen once. The sequenced sample was peripheral blood, obtained in a trial of Ad26.COV2.S vaccine versus placebo. The receptors come from a person aged 18-60 years who received the Ad26.COV2.S COVID-19 vaccine or a placebo.

The rearrangement uses TRBV21-1 and TRBJ1-2; TRBD1, the D gene given by the table, was not confirmed from the DNA. TRBV21-1 is deemed a pseudogene. CDR3 size: 20 residues. In DNA, the CDR3 is TGTGCCAGCAGCAAAGGTTTTACTCCGGGACAGGGGACGTGTACGTGGGGCTACACCTTC. This sequence encodes CASSKGFTPGQGTCTWGYTF.

V and J are TRBV6-2 or TRBV6-3 and TRBJ1-4; weak D call: TRBD1 (5 bases). The CDR3 runs 15 residues. CDR1 and CDR2 from the germline V gene are MNHEY and SVGEGT. V was pared by 5 bases and J by 3 bases, with 13 bases between. CDR3 in DNA: TGTGCCAGCAGTCGATCAGGGACGGCTAATGAAAAACTGTTTTTT. This translates into CASSRSGTANEKLFF.

This chain joins TRBV15 and TRBJ1-2; 7 positions match TRBD1. The CDR3 is 14 residues long. CDR1 LNHNV and CDR2 YYDKDF come from the germline V gene (reference sequence). With V trimmed by 1 base and J by 8 bases, 7 bases remained unmatched. The CDR3 loop is CATSRVGTAGGYTF. The DNA for the CDR3 is TGTGCCACCAGCAGAGTCGGGACAGCCGGAGGCTACACCTTC.

The chain links TRBV11-3 to TRBJ2-7, with TRBD2 as a possible D gene (5 bases). CDR1 and CDR2 (germline): SGHNT, YENEEA. This CDR3 is built from 14 residues. The V gene lost 0 bases and the J gene lost 6 bases, with 12 bases spanning the gap. CDR3: CASSLDGTSSEQYF. CDR3 bases: TGTGCCAGCAGCTTAGATGGAACTAGTAGCGAGCAGTACTTC.

The rearrangement uses TRBV6-2 or TRBV6-3 and TRBJ2-7; TRBD1 matches 7 bases. V was pared by 6 bases and J by 1 base, with 12 bases of the junction left unmatched. Germline V gene data show CDR1 as MNHEY and CDR2 as SVGEGT. The CDR3 is 16 amino acids. The CDR3 region is CASSSTPSTGSYEQYF. The CDR3 DNA reads as TGTGCCAGCAGCTCTACCCCATCGACAGGGTCCTACGAGCAGTACTTC.

The chain links TRBV6-1 to TRBJ1-3, with a possible D match to TRBD1 (5 bases). The CDR3 is 16 residues long. CDR1 and CDR2 (germline): MNHNS, SASEGT. Trimming took off 3 bases at V and 5 bases at J, with 17 bases between the two ends. The CDR3 DNA sequence: TGTGCCAGCAGTGAGGATGGGTCCGGGACCCGAAACACCATATATTTT. Residues: CASSEDGSGTRNTIYF.